This T cell receptor (beta chain) was profiled in a study of T cells in localized non-small cell lung cancer. Study-wide findings and caveats: Median roughly 57 top-100 tumor clones were shared with paired adjacent lung. Heterogeneity cannot be ruled out, as sequencing used one tumor region only. The study linked higher blood T cell density to longer overall survival. Tumor trailed uninvolved adjacent lung in T cell clonality, which peaked there.

Only in-frame clones appear in the TCRdb table, and some are missing; sequencing was by immunoSEQ multiplex PCR. The profile shows 45,000 to 65,000 clones, less than 85% of them singletons. This clone was seen once. Its antigen is still unknown. There are 13 residues in the CDR3. CDR1 and CDR2 from the germline V gene are SGHAT and FQNNGV. Trimming pared 5 bases from V and 3 bases from J, leaving 10 bases between. The clonotype originates from a woman aged 35 to 70 with stage II lung adenocarcinoma. Specimen: PBMCs, collected before any cancer treatment. The chain is built from TRBV11-2 and TRBJ1-1; D is undetermined. Here the CDR3 reads CASSVGRYTEAFF. The CDR3 DNA reads TGTGCCAGCAGCGTCGGTAGATACACTGAAGCTTTCTTT.